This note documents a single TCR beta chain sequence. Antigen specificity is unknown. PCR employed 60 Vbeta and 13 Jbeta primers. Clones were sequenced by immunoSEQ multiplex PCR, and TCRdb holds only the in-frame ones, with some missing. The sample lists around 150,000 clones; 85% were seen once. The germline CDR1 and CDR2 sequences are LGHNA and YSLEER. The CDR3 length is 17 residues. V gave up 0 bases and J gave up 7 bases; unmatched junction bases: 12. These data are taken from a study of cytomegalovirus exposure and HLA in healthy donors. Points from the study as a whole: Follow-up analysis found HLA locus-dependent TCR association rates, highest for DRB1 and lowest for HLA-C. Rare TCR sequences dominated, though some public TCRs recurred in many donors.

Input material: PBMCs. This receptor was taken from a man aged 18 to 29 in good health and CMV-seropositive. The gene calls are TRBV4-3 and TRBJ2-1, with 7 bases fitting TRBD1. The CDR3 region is CASSQDLGRGRGNEQFF. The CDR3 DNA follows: TGCGCCAGCAGCCAAGATCTGGGCAGGGGGAGAGGGAATGAGCAGTTCTTC.